A single sample is the source of the 6 T cell receptor beta chains below, sequenced in a study of shared clonotypes between healthy human individuals. The table came from immunoSEQ multiplex PCR; TCRdb's copy has only in-frame clones and leaves some out. The sample holds about 380,000 clones, 95% to 97% seen once. What was sequenced was memory CD8+ T cells sorted from blood. The subset was: CD45RO+ cells pooled with CCR7-negative TemRA cells. The receptors stem from a man aged 25 to 40 in good health.

As regards this clone: Compared with germline, one end of the junction differs, possibly owing to a read error. This chain links TRBV6-6 with TRBJ2-5, with 9 nucleotides matching TRBD1. Germline CDR1 is MNHNY and CDR2 is SVGAGI (reference sequence). The length of the CDR3 is 15 residues. DNA for the CDR3: TGTGCCAGCAGTTACACCGGACAGGGGCAAGGGACCCAGTACTTC. It codes for CASSYTGQGQGTQYF.

The V call is TRBV2, the J call TRBJ1-4; D remains unclear. From germline, CDR1 is SNHLY and CDR2 FYNNEI. This CDR3 has 13 amino acids. V was shortened by 7 bases and J by 8 bases, with 14 bases between the two germline ends. The CDR3, as DNA: TGTGCCAGCAATGGCGGGGTGTGGGAAAAACTGTTTTTT. Translated, it gives CASNGGVWEKLFF. Full variable domain (outside the CDR3, taken from reference TRBV2 and TRBJ1-4): EPEVTQTPSHQVTQMGQEVILRCVPISNHLYFYWYRQILGQKVEFLVSFYNNEISEKSEIFDDQFSVERPDGSNFTLKIRSTKLEDSAMYFCASNGGVWEKLFFGSGTQLSVL.

This clone was seen only once. This chain uses TRBV4-2 with TRBJ2-2; 7 positions agree with TRBD1. Trimming at V came to 3 bases and at J to 3 bases, leaving 10 bases not matched to a gene. This CDR3 has 17 residues. CDR1 is LGHNA and CDR2 is YNFKEQ in the germline V gene. The CDR3 nucleotides read TGTGCCAGCAGCCACTTCATGTCGCAGGGGGACACCGGGGAGCTGTTTTTT. It yields the protein CASSHFMSQGDTGELFF.

This clone appeared a single time. This sequence joins TRBV28 and TRBJ1-5, with D maybe TRBD1 (5 bases). Trimming took off 7 bases at V and 2 bases at J, with 15 bases between the two ends. The CDR3 runs 15 residues. The V gene's germline CDR1 is MDHEN and CDR2 SYDVKM. The CDR3 here is CASTRGQGGNQPQHF. CDR3 DNA sequence: TGTGCCAGCACCCGAGGCCAGGGAGGCAATCAGCCCCAGCATTTT.

The V and J genes are TRBV5-1 and TRBJ2-5; the D is unclear. The V gene lost 1 base and the J gene lost 0 bases, with 7 bases spanning the gap. This CDR3 is 14 amino acids long. Germline V lookup: CDR1 SGHRS, CDR2 YFSETQ. CDR3 DNA: TGCGCCAGCAGCTTGAGAGGTTACCAAGAGACCCAGTACTTC. It codes for CASSLRGYQETQYF.

This chain connects TRBV28 to TRBJ2-7; TRBD2 aligns across 8 bases. CDR3 size: 13 residues. CDR1 is MDHEN, CDR2 SYDVKM, per germline. V dropped 8 bases and J dropped 5; count of bases not matched to a gene: 8. The CDR3 coding sequence is TGTGCCAGCCTCGAAGCGGGAGTTCACGAGCAGTACTTC. It yields the protein CASLEAGVHEQYF.